This T cell receptor beta chain was identified in a study of blood T cell repertoires in COVID-19. Across the whole study: Researchers got acute and convalescent COVID-19 samples from the United States, Italy and Spain. Sources were T cells, B-cell-depleted T cells, or PBMCs; the material itself was cDNA or gDNA.

Original methodology: Amplification of reference gene primers provided the estimated nucleated cell counts. Clones were sequenced by immunoSEQ multiplex PCR, and TCRdb holds only the in-frame ones, with some missing. Clone size and V and J calls were adopted from that table, with D and trimming inferred from the DNA. The repertoire has about 250,000 clones, about 93% of them found once; the top ten carry around 0.86%. In Seattle, patients joined the study during active infection and were tracked longitudinally. The sequenced sample consisted of peripheral blood. This sequence was found in a man younger than 40 with COVID-19, enrolled during active disease.

The DNA of the CDR3 is TGTGCCAGCCTCCGTGACACCTCCTATAATTCACCCCTCCACTTT. Protein sequence: CASLRDTSYNSPLHF. The rearrangement links TRBV2 to TRBJ1-6, with D unresolved. The V end was cut by 8 bases, the J end by 0 bases, with 11 bases between. CDR3 length: 15 residues. The germline CDR1 and CDR2 sequences are SNHLY and FYNNEI. Filled out from reference TRBV2 and TRBJ1-6, the complete variable domain reads EPEVTQTPSHQVTQMGQEVILRCVPISNHLYFYWYRQILGQKVEFLVSFYNNEISEKSEIFDDQFSVERPDGSNFTLKIRSTKLEDSAMYFCASLRDTSYNSPLHFGNGTRLTVT.